Listed below are T cell receptor beta chains from one sample, sequenced in a study of blood T cell repertoires in COVID-19. Using immunoSEQ multiplex PCR, the repertoire was profiled, and TCRdb retains in-frame clones only, with some absent. The sample includes 150,000 to 200,000 clones, about 88% seen only once; the top ten take under 2.5%. The sequencing input was peripheral blood. The receptors shown here come from a man in his 70s with active or convalescent COVID-19. The CDR3 runs from the conserved cysteine through the conserved F or W. A D gene is named only where the DNA matches it firmly.

V	D	J	DNA	CDR3
TRBV12-3/TRBV12-4	-	TRBJ1-5	TGTGCCAGCAGTTTAATAGGAGGTCAGCCCCAGCATTTT	CASSLIGGQPQHF
TRBV15	-	TRBJ2-5	TGTGCCACCAGCAGAGATTTAAGGCGGTCAGAGACCCAGTACTTC	CATSRDLRRSETQYF
TRBV28	-	TRBJ2-1	TGTGCCAGCAGTCTACAGGTCTACAATGAGCAGTTCTTC	CASSLQVYNEQFF
TRBV5-1	-	TRBJ2-1	TGCGCCAGCAGGAGAGGGGGGGATGAGCAGTTCTTC	CASRRGGDEQFF
TRBV9	TRBD2	TRBJ2-1	TGTGCCAGCAGCGTAGCTATAGCGGGAGTCTATGAGCAGTTCTTC	CASSVAIAGVYEQFF
TRBV4-1	-	TRBJ1-6	TGCGCCAGCAGCCAAGTAACAGGACCGTATTATAATTCACCCCTCCACTTT	CASSQVTGPYYNSPLHF
TRBV7-2	TRBD1	TRBJ2-3	TGTGCCAGCAGCTCGAGCCCGGGACAGGTTTTTACGCAGTATTTT	CASSSSPGQVFTQYF
TRBV21-1	-	TRBJ2-2	TGTGCCAGCAGCAAAAGACAGCCCCCGGGACTAGCGGGAGAGAACACCGGGGAGCTGTTTTTT	CASSKRQPPGLAGENTGELFF
TRBV29-1	-	TRBJ2-5	TGCAGCGCCAACTTATTAGAGACCCAGTACTTC	CSANLLETQYF
TRBV25-1	-	TRBJ1-2	TGTGCCAGCAGCGAGGTCTACACCTTC	CASSEVYTF
TRBV14	TRBD1	TRBJ1-1	TGCGCCAGCAGCCTGCGGACAGGCATGAACACTGAAGCTTTCTTT	CASSLRTGMNTEAFF
TRBV19	-	TRBJ2-2	TGTGCCAGTAGTATTCGGAGCAGGGCGTCTACCGGGGAGCTGTTTTTT	CASSIRSRASTGELFF
TRBV7-9	-	TRBJ2-5	TGTGCCAGCAGCTTTTTCAGGGAGACCCAGTACTTC	CASSFFRETQYF
TRBV25-1	-	TRBJ2-7	TGTGCCAGCAGTGGCCCCTCGACAGGATTATATTACGAGCAGTACTTC	CASSGPSTGLYYEQYF
TRBV9	-	TRBJ2-2	TGTGCCAGCAGCGTAGACCCGGGATCGAACACCGGGGAGCTGTTTTTT	CASSVDPGSNTGELFF
TRBV28	TRBD1	TRBJ1-1	TGTGCCAGCACCCATTACCGCCGGGACAGGGAAACTGAAGCTTTCTTT	CASTHYRRDRETEAFF
TRBV6-2/TRBV6-3	-	TRBJ1-5	TGTGCCAGCAGTTACTGGACTGGGAATAGCAATCAGCCCCAGCATTTT	CASSYWTGNSNQPQHF